This T cell receptor beta chain was recovered during a study of vaccination effects on CD4 cells after COVID-19. Clones were read by immunoSEQ multiplex PCR, and TCRdb kept only the in-frame ones, dropping some. The sample has some 59,000 clones; around 75% are singletons. Concerning this clone itself: As yet, its antigen is unknown.

Before sequencing, viral peptide pools were used by the ViraFEST assay to expand antigen-specific CD4+ T cells. Culture proceeded for about 11 days, and CD4+ T cells were then isolated. Germline-derived CDR1 and CDR2 are SGHKS and YYEKEE (reference sequence). The length of the CDR3 is 16 residues. J lost 5 bases, V lost 4 bases, and 14 bases had no gene match. The clonotype comes from a human donor who received a COVID-19 vaccine. The sample in question was CD4+ T cells from PBMCs cultured with HCoV-229E spike peptides, obtained before COVID-19 vaccination. The chain couples TRBV5-5 to TRBJ1-2; 7 bases are a match to TRBD1. In nucleotides, the CDR3 is TGTGCCAGCAGCCCTAGGACAGGCGGCCCTGCGTATGGCTACACCTTC. Its translation: CASSPRTGGPAYGYTF.